This section outlines one T cell receptor beta chain sequence together with its context. Ten or more counts support this clonotype. The specificity of this receptor is unknown. Base qualities are not at hand, and no much larger clone is one base apart. The sample belongs to a study of read filtering for tumor transcriptome and immune sequencing (dated by TCRdb to 2018 to 2021). General notes on the study: Of the patients in the cohort, approximately 16 were male and over 11 were female, and their mean age was about 70 years, with a range of about 40 to 85. Per sample, about 4 to 10.27 million TCR-region mapped reads were obtained with IR-seq, compared with only roughly 85 to 1,300 with RNA-seq. One of the main goals was to work out a read-filtering strategy for immune repertoire data, in particular whether clonotypes backed by only a single read should be removed. By revised international staging, eight or nine patients were R-ISS I, 15 to 20 were R-ISS II and about seven were R-ISS III. Using the same bone marrow samples, the study compared TCR repertoires obtained by targeted immune repertoire sequencing with those obtained by bulk whole-transcriptome sequencing. After DNase treatment, whole-transcriptome libraries were prepared using the TruSeq RNA Access Library Prep Kit. What the study reported, not specific to this receptor: Compared with RNA-seq, IR-seq captured clonotypes at much higher depth and more reliably, and a smaller IR-seq throughput was enough to identify most shared clonotypes. In IR-seq, single-read clonotypes were 80% to 90% of clonotypes but around 3.2% of total reads; in RNA-seq they were about 68% of clonotypes and around 40% of reads. When single-read clonotypes were removed, the proportions of shared clonotypes in IR-seq and RNA-seq correlated more strongly. The sorted CD138-negative fraction was a mixed bone marrow immune population, not purified T cells.

Bone marrow was sampled from every patient at the time of active disease. Isolation of bone marrow mononuclear cells was performed by Ficoll-Hypaque density gradient centrifugation. Myeloma plasma cells were removed and CD138-negative cells were obtained by negative selection following labeling with CD138 magnetic microbeads on a MACS separator. Flow cytometry on an Attune NxT with CD138 antibodies was used to check the purity of the isolated cells. TRIzol reagent was used to extract total RNA, and a NanoDrop spectrophotometer was used to quantify the extracted RNA. For each patient, paired RNA-seq and IR-seq were run on the CD138-negative bone marrow sample from that patient. TCR libraries were built from roughly 400 ng RNA with the Immunoverse kit, using molecular barcoded adaptors covering alpha/delta and beta/gamma chains. The same RNA used for transcriptome sequencing was used for TCR library preparation. Sequencing of TCR libraries was carried out on an Illumina HiSeq 4000 with 2 x 150 cycles. In the source study's methods: TCR reads were aligned to human V, D, J and C references and assembled into CDR3 clonotypes with MiXCR, including quality filtering and error correction. Clonotype counts and gene usage diversity were analyzed with the tcR package in R. Raw mapping reads were checked after the RNA-seq reads had been mapped by STAR aligner version 2.5.3a onto the human GRCh37 genome. To test how sequencing depth affected the clonotypes detected, IR-seq fastq files were randomly downsampled with Seqtk 1.3. TCRdb trimmed the raw reads at Q25, called clones with MiXCR and kept productive beta chains. Rows are unified per CDR3 protein, each entry keeping the most common DNA and genes. The V and J calls come from TCRdb's annotation, not from the publication. The sample contains about 38,000 distinct CDR3 sequences, roughly an eighth of them found a single time. The ten largest clones add up to 27% of the sample.

The origin of this receptor is a donor aged 40 or older with multiple myeloma. The sequencing sample was made of a population of CD138-negative cells sorted from bone marrow. The sample's cell subset or site label is to be understood as: bone marrow mononuclear cells depleted of CD138+ plasma/myeloma cells by negative magnetic selection.

The sequenced DNA is TGCGCCAGCAGCTTGAAAGAGACCCACAATGAGCAGTTCTTC. It codes for CASSLKETHNEQFF. The chain employs TRBV5-1 and TRBJ2-1, with the D gene not confidently named. Trimming at the junction amounts to 1 base on V and 5 bases on J, and the germline ends lie 10 bases apart. For CDR1 and CDR2, the germline V gene lists SGHRS and YFSETQ. Counted from cysteine to phenylalanine, this CDR3 has 14 amino acids. Just the 42-base CDR3 DNA is kept, in frame starting at base 1. Reference TRBV5-1 and TRBJ2-1 genes cover what lies past the CDR3, so the full variable domain is KAGVTQTPRYLIKTRGQQVTLSCSPISGHRSVSWYQQTPGQGLQFLFEYFSETQRNKGNFPGRFSGRQFSNSRSEMNVSTLELGDSALYLCASSLKETHNEQFFGPGTRLTVL.